The rows below give T cell receptor beta chains drawn from one sample of a study of CD8 T cells in Susac syndrome. One entry per CDR3 protein, called by TCRdb with MiXCR from the immunoSEQ multiplex PCR reads. The profile covers 150,000 to 200,000 distinct CDR3 sequences, with about 95% appearing a single time and more than 0.12% taken by the ten largest. Sequences were obtained from CD4+ T cells from PBMCs. The receptor source for this set is a human donor in good health. Each CDR3 is given with its conserved first and last residue. The D gene is left open where the match is weak. Size is stated for part of the rows, as once, few or many counts, or as a class when the clone is expanded.

size	V	J	D	CDR3	DNA
NA	TRBV3-1	TRBJ2-2	TRBD1	CASSQVWTGPSGTGELFF	TGTGCCAGCAGCCAAGTTTGGACAGGTCCCTCAGGGACCGGGGAGCTGTTTTTT
NA	TRBV3-1	TRBJ2-7	NA	CASSQVSVEQYF	TGTGCCAGCAGCCAAGTCTCCGTGGAGCAGTACTTC
NA	TRBV9	TRBJ1-3	NA	CASSGVPGNTIYF	TGTGCCAGCAGCGGAGTGCCTGGAAACACCATATATTTT
NA	TRBV19	TRBJ1-6	NA	CASSIVTGESPLHF	TGTGCCAGTAGTATAGTAACCGGGGAATCACCCCTCCACTTT
few	TRBV20-1	TRBJ1-4	NA	CSASRRGEKLFF	TGCAGTGCTAGTCGTCGGGGTGAAAAACTGTTTTTT
NA	TRBV20-1	TRBJ1-1	TRBD1	CSAPETGKNEAFF	TGCAGTGCCCCCGAGACAGGGAAGAATGAAGCTTTCTTT
NA	TRBV14	TRBJ2-3	TRBD2	CASSQTGGPTDTQYF	TGTGCCAGCAGCCAAACGGGGGGGCCGACAGATACGCAGTATTTT
NA	TRBV29-1	TRBJ2-7	NA	CSAGRDSSYEQYF	TGCAGCGCAGGACGGGACTCCTCCTACGAGCAGTACTTC
NA	TRBV28	TRBJ2-7	NA	CASSLQQLEQYF	TGTGCCAGCAGTCTACAGCAGCTGGAGCAGTACTTC
NA	TRBV29-1	TRBJ2-7	TRBD1	CSGRQGAGEQYF	TGCAGCGGACGACAGGGGGCGGGGGAGCAGTACTTC
once	TRBV28	TRBJ2-3	TRBD1	CASSGTGASTDTQYF	TGTGCCAGCAGCGGTACAGGGGCGAGCACAGATACGCAGTATTTT
NA	TRBV10-2	TRBJ2-3	NA	CASTLARDTQYF	TGCGCCAGCACCCTAGCGCGAGATACGCAGTATTTT
NA	TRBV6-2/TRBV6-3	TRBJ2-7	NA	CASKALQTSEQYF	TGTGCCAGCAAAGCCTTACAAACCTCCGAGCAGTACTTC
NA	TRBV12-3/TRBV12-4	TRBJ2-7	TRBD1	CASSRQTGPYEQYF	TGTGCCAGCAGTCGACAGACAGGGCCCTACGAGCAGTACTTC
NA	TRBV29-1	TRBJ2-1	NA	CSVVIRWRSSYNEQFF	TGCAGCGTTGTAATCCGATGGAGAAGCTCCTACAATGAGCAGTTCTTC
NA	TRBV18	TRBJ1-5	TRBD1	CASSPDRGVQPQHF	TGTGCCAGCTCACCGGACAGGGGCGTCCAGCCCCAGCATTTT
NA	TRBV20-1	TRBJ1-5	TRBD1	CSAQGQGLGQPQHF	TGCAGTGCCCAGGGACAGGGGCTCGGTCAGCCCCAGCATTTT
NA	TRBV20-1	TRBJ2-7	NA	CSAVDRVTSYEQYF	TGCAGTGCCGTCGACAGAGTCACGTCCTACGAGCAGTACTTC
few	TRBV5-1	TRBJ1-4	NA	CASSLSGANEKLFF	TGCGCCAGCAGCTTGTCGGGGGCTAATGAAAAACTGTTTTTT
NA	TRBV3-1	TRBJ2-1	TRBD2	CASSQGTSGGVLEQFF	TGTGCCAGCAGCCAGGGGACTAGCGGGGGGGTATTAGAGCAGTTCTTC
NA	TRBV29-1	TRBJ1-1	NA	CSVEVGWAEAFF	TGCAGCGTTGAGGTGGGATGGGCTGAAGCTTTCTTT
NA	TRBV7-9	TRBJ2-2	NA	CASSSLQGTTGELFF	TGTGCCAGCAGCTCGCTTCAGGGTACCACCGGGGAGCTGTTTTTT
NA	TRBV9	TRBJ2-7	NA	CASSPSGAGSYEQYF	TGTGCCAGCAGCCCTTCGGGGGCAGGGTCCTACGAGCAGTACTTC
NA	TRBV3-1	TRBJ1-5	NA	CASSQGIYYSGAVQPQHF	TGTGCCAGCAGCCAAGGAATCTATTACTCAGGGGCTGTTCAGCCCCAGCATTTT
NA	TRBV6-6	TRBJ1-2	NA	CASTRQHNYGYTF	TGTGCCAGCACCAGACAGCATAACTATGGCTACACCTTC
once	TRBV4-3	TRBJ2-7	NA	CASSHPPDEQYF	TGCGCCAGCAGCCACCCGCCGGACGAGCAGTACTTC
NA	TRBV5-1	TRBJ2-5	NA	CASSGGRLLYQETQYF	TGCGCCAGCAGCGGCGGACGGCTTCTATACCAAGAGACCCAGTACTTC
NA	TRBV6-5	TRBJ1-3	NA	CASSPSPGSGNTIYF	TGTGCCAGCTCCCCCAGTCCTGGGTCCGGAAACACCATATATTTT
once	TRBV18	TRBJ2-3	NA	CASSPLPGESTDTQYF	TGTGCCAGCTCACCGCTTCCGGGGGAGAGCACAGATACGCAGTATTTT
NA	TRBV7-8	TRBJ1-4	NA	CASSLQPNEKLFF	TGTGCCAGCAGCTTGCAGCCAAATGAAAAACTGTTTTTT
NA	TRBV19	TRBJ1-2	NA	CGALDGYTF	TGTGGGGCGTTAGATGGCTACACCTTC
NA	TRBV2	TRBJ2-1	NA	CASTVPGDNEQFF	TGTGCCAGCACCGTCCCCGGGGACAATGAGCAGTTCTTC
NA	TRBV6-2/TRBV6-3	TRBJ2-6	NA	CASSYGSSGANVLTF	TGTGCCAGCAGTTATGGGAGCTCTGGGGCCAACGTCCTGACTTTC
NA	TRBV12-3/TRBV12-4	TRBJ2-1	NA	CASSQPNEQFF	TGTGCCAGCAGTCAACCCAATGAGCAGTTCTTC
NA	TRBV3-1	TRBJ1-2	TRBD1	CASNYRGASGYTF	TGTGCCAGCAACTACAGGGGCGCCAGTGGCTACACCTTC
NA	TRBV14	TRBJ1-4	NA	CASSQDRGGVTFF	TGTGCCAGCAGCCAAGACAGAGGCGGTGTTACTTTTTTT
NA	TRBV20-1	TRBJ2-3	TRBD1	CSVSGQTTDTQYF	TGCAGTGTTTCGGGACAGACCACAGATACGCAGTATTTT
NA	TRBV5-6	TRBJ2-6	NA	CASSLTAAGANVLTF	TGTGCCAGCAGCTTGACCGCAGCTGGGGCCAACGTCCTGACTTTC
NA	TRBV4-3	TRBJ2-5	TRBD1	CASSQEDRAYVTQYF	TGCGCCAGCAGCCAAGAGGACAGGGCGTATGTGACCCAGTACTTC
NA	TRBV9	TRBJ2-1	TRBD2	CASSGSGGSYNEQFF	TGTGCCAGCAGCGGTAGCGGGGGCTCCTACAATGAGCAGTTCTTC
once	TRBV20-1	TRBJ2-1	NA	CSAGSSYNEQFF	TGCAGTGCTGGAAGCTCCTACAATGAGCAGTTCTTC
few	TRBV7-9	TRBJ2-7	NA	CASSPAYEQYF	TGTGCCAGCAGCCCCGCCTACGAGCAGTACTTC
NA	TRBV4-3	TRBJ2-7	TRBD1	CASSQDLARGNEQYF	TGCGCCAGCAGCCAAGATCTGGCCAGGGGGAACGAGCAGTACTTC
NA	TRBV4-2	TRBJ2-7	NA	CASSQGAGGGYEQYF	TGTGCCAGCAGCCAAGGGGCAGGAGGAGGCTACGAGCAGTACTTC
NA	TRBV30	TRBJ1-4	NA	CAWTRSRGAEEKLFF	TGTGCCTGGACCCGGTCGAGGGGCGCGGAGGAAAAACTGTTTTTT
NA	TRBV30	TRBJ2-3	NA	CAGPEGDTQYF	TGTGCCGGACCTGAGGGGGATACGCAGTATTTT
NA	TRBV29-1	TRBJ2-5	NA	CSAAYVRETQYF	TGCAGCGCGGCCTACGTGCGGGAGACCCAGTACTTC
NA	TRBV27	TRBJ2-5	TRBD2	CASSLSGGRETQYF	TGTGCCAGCAGTCTTAGCGGGGGACGAGAGACCCAGTACTTC
NA	TRBV9	TRBJ2-1	TRBD2	CASSVETHSGGLNEQFF	TGTGCCAGCAGCGTAGAAACTCATAGCGGGGGGTTAAATGAGCAGTTCTTC
NA	TRBV20-1	TRBJ2-5	NA	CSAVKTGGPETQYF	TGCAGTGCAGTAAAAACTGGGGGACCAGAGACCCAGTACTTC
NA	TRBV30	TRBJ2-3	TRBD2	CATPKPGGDTQYF	TGTGCCACCCCTAAGCCCGGGGGGGATACGCAGTATTTT
NA	TRBV9	TRBJ1-2	NA	CASSEQQERSGYTF	TGTGCCAGCAGCGAGCAACAGGAACGATCTGGCTACACCTTC
NA	TRBV20-1	TRBJ1-6	NA	CSAKRQGGGGFYPLHF	TGCAGTGCTAAGCGGCAGGGTGGTGGGGGGTTTTACCCCCTCCACTTT